The clone carrying this TCR beta chain occurred many times. Antigen: not known. CDR1 and CDR2 from the germline V gene are SGHTA and FQGNSA. The germline V and J ends were trimmed by 2 bases and 3 bases, with 4 bases remaining between them. This CDR3 region has 12 residues. Individually, cDNA molecules had unique molecular identifiers attached to them. MiXCR, run by TCRdb on the 5' RACE reads, gives a single entry per CDR3 protein. The profile shows roughly 97,000 distinct CDR3 sequences, 9.5% to 12% of them singletons. The source of the sample is a study of early T cells in non-severe SARS-CoV-2 infection. In the study overall: It was bulk RNA from unsorted whole blood that was sequenced, and the chains were unpaired. General observations from the study: VDJdb matching, biased toward anti-spike CD8 responses, missed private and CD4 specificities.

The gene calls are TRBV7-2 and TRBJ1-1; D ambiguous. The sequenced sample was whole blood, obtained at baseline. The TCR originated in an adult who was a healthcare worker with PCR-confirmed SARS-CoV-2 infection or an uninfected control (not recorded which). CDR3 sequence (DNA): TGTGCCAGCAGCTTATGGGACACTGAAGCTTTCTTT. This translates into CASSLWDTEAFF.